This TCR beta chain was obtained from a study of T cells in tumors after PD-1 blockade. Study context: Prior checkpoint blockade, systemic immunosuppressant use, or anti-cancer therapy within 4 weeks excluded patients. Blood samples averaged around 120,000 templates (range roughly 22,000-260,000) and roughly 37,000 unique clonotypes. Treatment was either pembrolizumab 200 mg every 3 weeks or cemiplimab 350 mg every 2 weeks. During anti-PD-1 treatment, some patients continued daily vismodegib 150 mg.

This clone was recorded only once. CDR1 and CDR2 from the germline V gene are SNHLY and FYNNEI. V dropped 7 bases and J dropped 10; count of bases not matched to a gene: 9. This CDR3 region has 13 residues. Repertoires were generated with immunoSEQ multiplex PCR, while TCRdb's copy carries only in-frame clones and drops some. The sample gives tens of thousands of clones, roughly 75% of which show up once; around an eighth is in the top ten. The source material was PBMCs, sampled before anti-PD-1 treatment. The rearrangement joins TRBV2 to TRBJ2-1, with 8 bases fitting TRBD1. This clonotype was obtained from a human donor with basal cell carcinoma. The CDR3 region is CASTDQGAGEQFF. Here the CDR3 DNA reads TGTGCCAGCACCGATCAGGGGGCGGGAGAGCAGTTCTTC.